The next 25 T cell receptor beta chains were all read from a single sample in a study of vaccination effects on CD4 cells after COVID-19. Antigens for these TCRs are unknown. Following an approximately eleven-day culture, CD4+ T cells were purified. PCR showed that the person got SARS-CoV-2 infection at some point between March and December 2020. The vaccine given was either BNT162b2 or mRNA-1273, in two doses. TCRdb keeps only in-frame clones here, not all; method: immunoSEQ multiplex PCR. Altogether 45,000 to 55,000 clones are present, nearly 75% being singletons, with the ten largest covering roughly 5.2%. The source was CD4+ T cells from PBMCs cultured without peptide, collected after COVID-19 vaccination. The receptors come from a human donor who had a prior SARS-CoV-2 infection.

This clone was seen a few times. This chain links TRBV5-1 with TRBJ2-3, with TRBD2 matching over 7 bases. Germline V lookup: CDR1 SGHRS, CDR2 YFSETQ. This CDR3 has 16 residues. V dropped 2 bases and J dropped 6; count of bases not matched to a gene: 12. CDR3 sequence reads: CASSFGAGDRRDTQYF. The CDR3 DNA reads TGCGCCAGCAGCTTTGGGGCGGGAGACCGTCGGGATACGCAGTATTTT.

The chain is built from TRBV18 and TRBJ2-5; D possibly corresponds to TRBD2 (5 bases). The CDR3 has 14 amino acids. V was cut by 2 bases and J by 2 bases, with 9 bases left in between. CDR1 KGHSH and CDR2 LQKENI come from the germline V gene. CDR3 amino acids: CASSPGRGQETQYF. CDR3 in DNA: TGTGCCAGCTCACCAGGTCGGGGACAAGAGACCCAGTACTTC.

The gene calls are TRBV6-2 or TRBV6-3 and TRBJ2-7, with D tentatively TRBD1 (6 bases). V dropped 6 bases and J dropped 4 bases, with 22 bases sitting between them. There are 16 residues in the CDR3. Germline CDR1 MNHEY, CDR2 SVGEGT. The CDR3 spells CASSRTQGWPGYEQYF. In DNA, the CDR3 is TGTGCCAGCAGCCGAACCCAGGGGTGGCCGGGGTACGAGCAGTACTTC.

The chain links TRBV7-9 to TRBJ2-1; 11 bases match TRBD2. The CDR3 totals 16 residues. V lost 5 bases to trimming and J lost 8 bases; unmatched junction nucleotides: 11. In germline, CDR1 is SEHNR, CDR2 FQNEAQ (reference sequence). DNA for the CDR3: TGTGCCAGCAGCCAGGCCGGGGGACTAGCGGTCCATGAGCAGTTCTTC. This gives the protein CASSQAGGLAVHEQFF. Together with reference TRBV7-9 and TRBJ2-1, the CDR3 gives the full variable domain: DTGVSQNPRHKITKRGQNVTFRCDPISEHNRLYWYRQTLGQGPEFLTYFQNEAQLEKSRLLSDRFSAERPKGSFSTLEIQRTEQGDSAMYLCASSQAGGLAVHEQFFGPGTRLTVL.

This chain links TRBV19 with TRBJ1-5; D is unresolved. The CDR3 runs to 14 residues. CDR1 LNHDA and CDR2 SQIVND come from the germline V gene (reference sequence). Trimming shortened V by 1 base and J by 4 bases, and 8 bases separated the two germline ends. The CDR3: CASSIGTPNQPQHF. CDR3 nucleotides: TGTGCCAGTAGTATAGGGACCCCTAATCAGCCCCAGCATTTT.

The chain combines TRBV28 with TRBJ2-7; 8 bases align to TRBD2. In germline, CDR1 is MDHEN, CDR2 SYDVKM. The CDR3 is 16 amino acids. The ends lost 4 bases at V and 6 bases at J; junction bases unmatched: 14. CDR3 sequence: CASSSLSGGASLEQYF. The CDR3 DNA follows: TGTGCCAGCAGTTCGCTTTCGGGGGGGGCCTCGCTCGAGCAGTACTTC. Using reference TRBV28 and TRBJ2-7 for the parts outside the CDR3, the full variable domain is DVKVTQSSRYLVKRTGEKVFLECVQDMDHENMFWYRQDPGLGLRLIYFSYDVKMKEKGDIPEGYSVSREKKERFSLILESASTNQTSMYLCASSSLSGGASLEQYFGPGTRLTVT.

The chain uses TRBV24-1 and TRBJ2-1, with 10 bases that match TRBD1. The CDR3 has 16 amino acids. Trimming cost V 4 bases and J 7 bases; bases outside gene matches: 9. Germline V gives CDR1 KGHDR, CDR2 SFDVKD. CDR3 nucleotide sequence: TGTGCCACCAGTGACCCTGGACAGGGGGAAAGGAATGAGCAGTTCTTC. This translates into CATSDPGQGERNEQFF.

Comments on this clone: Other DNA sequences in this sample translate to the same CDR3. V and J are TRBV3-1 (or the pseudogene TRBV3-2) and TRBJ2-1, with D tentatively TRBD2 (5 bases). CDR1 LGHDT and CDR2 YNNKEL come from the germline V gene (reference sequence). Trimming left V 3 bases short and J 0 bases short, with 9 bases between. CDR3 length equals 15 residues. The CDR3 sequence is CASSQLGVSYNEQFF. The CDR3 coding sequence is TGTGCCAGCAGCCAGCTCGGGGTCTCCTACAATGAGCAGTTCTTC.

The chain uses TRBV6-5 and TRBJ2-1, with 12 bases fitting TRBD2. The CDR3 is made up of 14 amino acids. Germline V gives CDR1 MNHEY, CDR2 SVGAGI. V lost 6 bases and J lost 5; bases outside the gene matches: 2. DNA of the CDR3: TGTGCCAGCAGGGGACTAGCGGGTGACAATGAGCAGTTCTTC. Translating it yields CASRGLAGDNEQFF.

The gene calls are TRBV5-1 and TRBJ1-4, with D uncertain. V was shortened by 0 bases and J by 1 base, with 7 bases between the two germline ends. The CDR3 runs to 15 residues. From germline, CDR1 is SGHRS and CDR2 YFSETQ. DNA of the CDR3: TGCGCCAGCAGCTTGGAGCGTAGAACTAATGAAAAACTGTTTTTT. Translation: CASSLERRTNEKLFF.

The chain carries TRBV25-1 and TRBJ2-5; D is undetermined. Between the trimmed V and J ends, which lost 3 bases and 7 bases, there was a span of 9 bases. The CDR3 covers 12 residues. Germline V CDR1 and CDR2: MGHDK, SYGVNS. In DNA, the CDR3 is TGTGCCAGCAGTGACTGGGGTGTGACCCAGTACTTC. Translating it yields CASSDWGVTQYF.

V and J are TRBV9 and TRBJ2-2; 9 bases are shared with TRBD1. Germline V gene data show CDR1 as SGDLS and CDR2 as YYNGEE. The CDR3 runs to 16 residues. The V segment lost 0 bases and the J segment 4 bases; nucleotides outside the gene matches: 4. CDR3 coding DNA: TGTGCCAGCAGCGTAGCGGGACAGGGTAGCACCGGGGAGCTGTTTTTT. This translates into CASSVAGQGSTGELFF.

The chain links TRBV9 to TRBJ1-4; D is unclear. The CDR3 contains 17 residues. CDR1 and CDR2 (germline): SGDLS, YYNGEE. Trimming took off 4 bases at V and 5 bases at J, with 21 bases between the two ends. The CDR3 spells CASSNRGGRASNEKLFF. The CDR3 DNA sequence: TGTGCCAGCAGCAACCGCGGAGGGAGGGCCTCAAATGAAAAACTGTTTTTT. Together with reference TRBV9 and TRBJ1-4, the CDR3 gives the full variable domain: DSGVTQTPKHLITATGQRVTLRCSPRSGDLSVYWYQQSLDQGLQFLIQYYNGEERAKGNILERFSAQQFPDLHSELNLSSLELGDSALYFCASSNRGGRASNEKLFFGSGTQLSVL.

The chain carries TRBV6-5 and TRBJ2-7, with TRBD2 matching 8 bases. V was pared by 1 base and J by 3 bases, with 5 bases of the junction left unmatched. Per the germline V gene, CDR1 is MNHEY and CDR2 is SVGAGI. The CDR3 sequence is 15 residues long. CDR3 in amino acids: CASSYLGAGGYEQYF. The CDR3 region has the DNA TGTGCCAGCAGTTACTTGGGGGCGGGGGGCTACGAGCAGTACTTC.

This clone was seen a few times. This rearrangement joins TRBV6-1 to TRBJ1-5; D gene ambiguous. The germline CDR1 and CDR2 sequences are MNHNS and SASEGT. There are 20 residues in the CDR3. The germline V and J ends were trimmed by 4 bases and 4 bases, with 29 bases remaining between them. For the CDR3, the DNA is TGTGCCAGCAGTGGTAATTGGGGTTCCAGACTGGACGGGGAAAATCAGCCCCAGCATTTT. Translated: CASSGNWGSRLDGENQPQHF.

The CDR3 here is CATGQGAGGYTF. The DNA for the CDR3 is TGTGCCACGGGACAGGGGGCGGGTGGCTACACCTTC. The chain carries TRBV12-3 or TRBV12-4 and TRBJ1-2; 12 positions match TRBD1. Trimming took 10 bases from V and 7 from J; bases not matched to a gene: 4. The CDR3 extends over 12 amino acids.

This rearrangement joins TRBV11-1 to TRBJ2-7; weak D call: TRBD2 (6 bases). The germline V gene has CDR1 SGHAT and CDR2 FQDESV (reference sequence). V lost 3 bases and J lost 2, with 14 bases in between. This CDR3 is built from 15 residues. CDR3 coding DNA: TGTGCCAGCAGCTTTTCGGGGGAGAGCACCTACGAGCAGTACTTC. Amino acids: CASSFSGESTYEQYF.

This chain uses TRBV6-5 with TRBJ2-1; D is unresolved. Trimming took off 11 bases at V and 4 bases at J, with 9 bases between the two ends. CDR3 size: 11 residues. Germline assignment: CDR1 MNHEY and CDR2 SVGAGI. CDR3 nucleotide sequence: TGTGCCGGTGGCGGATACAATGAGCAGTTCTTC. It translates to CAGGGYNEQFF.

This sequence joins TRBV28 and TRBJ2-7, with no clear D. This CDR3 is built from 16 residues. V was pared by 2 bases and J by 0 bases, with 14 bases between. Per germline, CDR1 MDHEN and CDR2 SYDVKM. The CDR3: CASSLHLGLSSYEQYF. Written as DNA, the CDR3 is TGTGCCAGCAGTTTACACCTGGGTCTTAGCTCCTACGAGCAGTACTTC.

In this sample, this clone turned up a few times. The J gene is TRBJ2-2, the V gene TRBV7-3; a possible D gene is TRBD1 (5 bases). The germline gives CDR1 SGHTA, CDR2 FQGTGA. The CDR3 is made up of 15 amino acids. V lost 6 bases, J lost 3 bases, and 14 bases lay in between. The DNA of the CDR3 is TGTGCCAGCAGTGAGCAGGGATCGTACACCGGGGAGCTGTTTTTT. Its protein product is CASSEQGSYTGELFF. Complete variable domain (other parts from reference TRBV7-3 and TRBJ2-2): GAGVSQTPSNKVTEKGKYVELRCDPISGHTALYWYRQSLGQGPEFLIYFQGTGAADDSGLPNDRFFAVRPEGSVSTLKIQRTERGDSAVYLCASSEQGSYTGELFFGEGSRLTVL.

This chain links TRBV5-1 with TRBJ2-5; no clear D gene. CDR1 and CDR2 (germline): SGHRS, YFSETQ. This CDR3 contains 14 residues. Trimming shortened V by 2 bases and J by 2 bases, and 10 bases separated the two germline ends. The CDR3 DNA is TGCGCCAGCAGCTTTCGCACACTTCAAGAGACCCAGTACTTC. This gives the protein CASSFRTLQETQYF.

This clone appeared a few times. The chain carries TRBV20-1 and TRBJ1-6; unclear D gene. This CDR3 has 13 amino acids. The germline V gene encodes CDR1 DFQATT and CDR2 SNEGSKA (reference sequence). Trimming removed 3 bases from V and 6 bases from J, with 9 bases in between. CDR3 in amino acids: CSASLGINSPLHF. CDR3 nucleotides: TGCAGTGCTAGTCTGGGGATTAATTCACCCCTCCACTTT.

The rearrangement links TRBV30 to TRBJ1-1; D possibly corresponds to TRBD1 (5 bases). Trimming left V 0 bases short and J 10 bases short, with 12 bases between. Germline V gene data show CDR1 as GTSNPN and CDR2 as SVGIG (reference sequence). The CDR3 sequence is 12 residues long. The DNA of the CDR3 is TGTGCCTGGAGTGTTCTGGGGCTTTCAGCTTTCTTT. Residues: CAWSVLGLSAFF.

This chain uses TRBV27 with TRBJ1-1; D ambiguous. This CDR3 contains 13 residues. Germline V CDR1 and CDR2: MNHEY, SMNVEV (reference sequence). Trimming shortened V by 2 bases and J by 3 bases, and 7 bases separated the two germline ends. CDR3 loop: CASSLGVDTEAFF. CDR3 nucleotides: TGTGCCAGCAGTTTAGGGGTTGACACTGAAGCTTTCTTT.

V usage is TRBV15 and J usage is TRBJ2-7; D is perhaps TRBD1 (5 bases). There are 17 residues in the CDR3. V was clipped by 0 bases and J by 3 bases, with 18 bases between them. Per germline, CDR1 LNHNV and CDR2 YYDKDF (reference sequence). The CDR3 spells CATSRDRGLTKLYEQYF. For the CDR3, the DNA is TGTGCCACCAGCAGAGATAGGGGCCTCACTAAACTCTACGAGCAGTACTTC.